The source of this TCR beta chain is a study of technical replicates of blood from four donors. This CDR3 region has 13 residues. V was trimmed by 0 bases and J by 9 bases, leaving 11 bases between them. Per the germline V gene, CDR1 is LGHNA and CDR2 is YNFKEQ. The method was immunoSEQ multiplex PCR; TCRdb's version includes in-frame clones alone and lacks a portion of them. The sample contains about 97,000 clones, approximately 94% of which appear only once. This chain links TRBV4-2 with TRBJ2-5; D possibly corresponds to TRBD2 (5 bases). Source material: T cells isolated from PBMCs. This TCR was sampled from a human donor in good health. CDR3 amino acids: CASSQDVDGAQYF. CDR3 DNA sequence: TGTGCCAGCAGCCAAGATGTGGACGGGGCCCAGTACTTC.